The rows below give T cell receptor beta chains drawn from one sample of a study of beta chain features in type 1 diabetes. Data came from immunoSEQ multiplex PCR; TCRdb stores just in-frame clones and leaves some out. The sample has around 300,000 clones, 15% seen once. The sequencing input was naive CD4+ T cells from blood. The source of these receptors is a man younger than 35 with type 1 diabetes. Each CDR3 is given with its conserved first and last residue. The D gene is left open where the match is weak. Only some rows state a clone size, as once, few, many or a class for expanded clones.

v_call	d_call	clone_size	j_call	cdr3_length	cdr3_nt	cdr3_aa
TRBV27	TRBD1	-	TRBJ1-2	13	TGTGCCAGCAGTTCTGGACAGGGAAAAGGCTACACCTTC	CASSSGQGKGYTF
TRBV30	TRBD1	-	TRBJ1-5	16	TGTGCCTGGAGTCAACCCGGGACAGGGATGAGACAGCCCCAGCATTTT	CAWSQPGTGMRQPQHF
TRBV5-1	TRBD1	few	TRBJ2-3	14	TGCGCCAGCAGCCGAAGGACAGGGGGGGGTACGCAGTATTTT	CASSRRTGGGTQYF
TRBV6-5	-	-	TRBJ1-5	15	TGTGCCAGCAGCCGGATTGGACAGAAGGGTCAGCCCCAGCATTTT	CASSRIGQKGQPQHF
TRBV5-1	TRBD1	-	TRBJ2-1	13	TGCGCCAGCCGTCGGGACAGAGTCAATGAGCAGTTCTTC	CASRRDRVNEQFF
TRBV18	TRBD1	-	TRBJ2-3	15	TGTGCCAGCTCACCCCGGGACAGTAGCACAGATACGCAGTATTTT	CASSPRDSSTDTQYF
TRBV23-1	TRBD1	few	TRBJ1-5	15	TGCGCCAGCAGTCTTTACAGGGGTAGCAATCAGCCCCAGCATTTT	CASSLYRGSNQPQHF
TRBV9	TRBD1	-	TRBJ2-7	15	TGTGCCAGCAGCGCTAGGACAGGGGGATCCTACGAGCAGTACTTC	CASSARTGGSYEQYF
TRBV18	TRBD2	-	TRBJ2-5	13	TGTGCCAGCTCACCCTCTAGCGGCGAGACCCAGTACTTC	CASSPSSGETQYF
TRBV9	-	-	TRBJ2-3	16	TGTGCCAGCAGCGTAGGTGTGGGCCTTAGCACAGATACGCAGTATTTT	CASSVGVGLSTDTQYF
TRBV18	-	few	TRBJ2-7	15	TGTGCCAGCTCACCATGGGGCGCAAGCTCCTACGAGCAGTACTTC	CASSPWGASSYEQYF
TRBV10-3	-	few	TRBJ1-1	15	TGTGCCGCACCGGTGGGCGGACAGCCGAACACTGAAGCTTTCTTT	CAAPVGGQPNTEAFF
TRBV11-2	-	few	TRBJ2-5	15	TGTGCCAGCAGCTTCGGGGTACATCCCAGTGAGACCCAGTACTTC	CASSFGVHPSETQYF
TRBV4-2	-	few	TRBJ1-1	14	TGTGCCAGCAGCTTCGGACAAATGAACACTGAAGCTTTCTTT	CASSFGQMNTEAFF
TRBV5-1	-	-	TRBJ2-3	13	TGCGCCAGCAGCTTTTCGGGTCCAGATACGCAGTATTTT	CASSFSGPDTQYF
TRBV5-4	-	-	TRBJ2-1	17	TGTGCCAGCAGCTTACCCCCACAGGGCCCACTCTCCAATGAGCAGTTCTTC	CASSLPPQGPLSNEQFF